The 2 T cell receptor beta chains in this list originate from one sample, sequenced in a study of Graves' ophthalmopathy and Graves' hyperthyroidism. Amplification targeted the TCR beta CDR3 regions, with RNA transcripts as the source material. In the first round, RT-PCR was carried out with HTBI primers, and a multiplex PCR formed the second round. A single record per CDR3 protein comes from TCRdb applying MiXCR to the multiplex PCR reads. The sample carries about 590,000 distinct CDR3 sequences, under 45% recorded once. The sequencing sample was made of peripheral blood or thyroid tissue (not recorded which). The receptors here all came from an adult man with Graves' hyperthyroidism.

With regard to this clonotype: One junction end disagrees with the germline gene, perhaps due to a read error. The chain carries TRBV10-3 and TRBJ2-2, with 13 bases identical to TRBD2. This CDR3 spans 16 amino acids. The germline V gene encodes CDR1 ENHRY and CDR2 SYGVKD. CDR3: CASSRRTSGRTGELFF. The CDR3 region has the DNA TGTGCCAGCAGTAGGCGGACTAGCGGGAGAACCGGGGAGCTGTTTTTT.

The DNA for the CDR3 is TGTGCCAGCAGTCGTCAGCGGGGGGCCTTCCAAGAGACCCAGTACTTC. This codes for CASSRQRGAFQETQYF. The rearrangement links TRBV28 to TRBJ2-5, with TRBD2 identical over 9 bases. This CDR3 has 16 amino acids. Germline loops: CDR1 MDHEN, CDR2 SYDVKM. After removal of 5 bases from V and 1 base from J, the junction contained 8 bases not matched to a gene.